Below, 28 T cell receptor beta chains from the same sample are listed, as sequenced in a study of blood T cell repertoires in COVID-19. Data came from immunoSEQ multiplex PCR; TCRdb stores just in-frame clones and leaves some out. Here the sample spans roughly 150,000 clones, under 90% being singletons. Sequenced input: peripheral blood. The receptors were gathered from an elderly woman with active or convalescent COVID-19.

The V and J genes are TRBV29-1 and TRBJ1-2, with 10 bases matching TRBD1. CDR3 length equals 13 residues. Germline loops: CDR1 SQVTM, CDR2 ANQGSEA. J was trimmed by 8 bases and V by 5 bases; bases with no gene match: 8. This chain's CDR3 is CSVLDRGLQGYTF. The CDR3 bases are TGCAGCGTTCTGGACAGGGGGTTACAGGGCTACACCTTC.

This clone turned up a few times. V and J are TRBV19 and TRBJ1-2; D is undetermined. Trimming left V 2 bases short and J 2 bases short, with 24 bases between. Germline CDR1 is LNHDA and CDR2 is SQIVND (reference sequence). This CDR3 is 19 amino acids long. In DNA, the CDR3 is TGTGCCAGTAGTATACTCTCTGGCGGGCAGCGCGGAAAGAACTATGGCTACACCTTC. The encoded protein is CASSILSGGQRGKNYGYTF.

The rearrangement links TRBV12-3 or TRBV12-4 to TRBJ1-1, with D uncertain. This CDR3 is built from 13 residues. Trimming removed 3 bases at V and 7 bases at J, with 12 bases between. DNA for the CDR3: TGTGCCAGCAGTTTCGGTCTGGCGGGTGAAGCTTTCTTT. It translates to CASSFGLAGEAFF.

The chain uses TRBV10-2 and TRBJ1-2, with 7 bases identical to TRBD1. The junction had 7 bases not matched to a gene; V was cut back by 6 bases and J by 3 bases. The CDR3 runs to 14 residues. Germline V gene lookup returns CDR1 WSHSY and CDR2 SAAADI. The CDR3 protein is CASSRNRGDYGYTF. CDR3 nucleotides: TGCGCCAGCAGCCGCAACAGGGGAGACTATGGCTACACCTTC.

This clone was counted only a few times. Other DNA variants within this sample encode the same CDR3. This chain connects TRBV5-1 to TRBJ1-3; D uncertain. In germline, CDR1 is SGHRS, CDR2 YFSETQ. The CDR3 has 14 amino acids. V was clipped by 0 bases and J by 3 bases, with 7 bases between them. DNA of the CDR3: TGCGCCAGCAGCTTGGCGGGTTATGGAAACACCATATATTTT. Translating it yields CASSLAGYGNTIYF.

This sequence joins TRBV3-1 (or the pseudogene TRBV3-2) and TRBJ2-5; 10 positions agree with TRBD1. The CDR3 loop spans 15 amino acids. The germline gives CDR1 LGHDT, CDR2 YNNKEL (reference sequence). Trimming removed 3 bases from V and 5 bases from J; junction bases left unmatched: 6. The DNA of the CDR3 is TGTGCCAGCAGCCACCCGACAGGGGGCGCGGAGACCCAGTACTTC. Translation: CASSHPTGGAETQYF.

This chain uses TRBV6-5 with TRBJ2-7; the match to TRBD1 covers 8 bases. CDR3 length: 13 residues. V was pared by 8 bases and J by 6 bases, with 9 bases of the junction left unmatched. CDR1 MNHEY and CDR2 SVGAGI come from the germline V gene. The CDR3 DNA reads TGTGCCAGCGTAGACAGGGGCTTCTCCGAGCAGTACTTC. Its translation is CASVDRGFSEQYF.

The chain links TRBV14 to TRBJ2-1, with 9 bases that match TRBD2. The J segment lost 3 bases and the V segment lost 2 bases, leaving 2 bases of the junction unmatched. Germline values: CDR1 SGHDN, CDR2 FVKESK. This CDR3 has 15 residues. The CDR3 loop is CASSQSGRYYNEQFF. CDR3 DNA sequence: TGTGCCAGCAGCCAAAGCGGGAGGTACTACAATGAGCAGTTCTTC.

This rearrangement joins TRBV6-5 to TRBJ2-7; 12 nucleotides align to TRBD2. Germline V lookup: CDR1 MNHEY, CDR2 SVGAGI. The CDR3 spans 15 residues. The trim removed 6 bases at V and 2 bases at J, leaving 5 bases unmatched. DNA for the CDR3: TGTGCCAGCAGGCTACTAGCGGGGGGCCCCTACGAGCAGTACTTC. Its protein product is CASRLLAGGPYEQYF.

This chain uses TRBV29-1 with TRBJ2-7; TRBD1 is a possible D gene (6 bases). Germline-derived CDR1 and CDR2 are SQVTM and ANQGSEA. With 4 bases removed from V and 2 bases from J, the gap between germline ends came to 15 bases. The CDR3 contains 14 residues. The CDR3 is CSVVTGTKPYEQYF. The CDR3, as DNA: TGCAGCGTTGTAACCGGGACAAAACCCTACGAGCAGTACTTC.

This chain connects TRBV30 to TRBJ2-5; D remains unclear. Germline V gene sequence: CDR1 GTSNPN, CDR2 SVGIG (reference sequence). The CDR3 is 14 residues long. Deletions cut 2 bases from V and 2 bases from J, with 12 bases between. The CDR3 DNA is TGTGCCTGGAGTAAAAGCGCGGCGCAAGAGACCCAGTACTTC. Its protein product is CAWSKSAAQETQYF.

The V call is TRBV5-1, the J call TRBJ1-1, with 7 positions matching TRBD1. The germline V gene encodes CDR1 SGHRS and CDR2 YFSETQ. The CDR3 sequence is 13 residues long. V was pared by 7 bases and J by 3 bases, with 6 bases of the junction left unmatched. The CDR3 region has the DNA TGCGCCAGCGGCAGGGGGGTCGACACTGAAGCTTTCTTT. Protein product: CASGRGVDTEAFF.

For this clone: One end of the junction is discordant with germline, which a read error may explain. The V call is TRBV5-4, the J call TRBJ2-1; 9 nucleotides line up with TRBD2. This CDR3 has 16 amino acids. The germline V gene encodes CDR1 SGHNT and CDR2 YYREEE (reference sequence). CDR3 in DNA: TGTGCCAGCAACTTGATTAGCGGGAGCTCCTACAATGAGCAGTTCTTC. Its protein product is CASNLISGSSYNEQFF.

This clone is a singleton in its sample. The rearrangement links TRBV3-1 (or the pseudogene TRBV3-2) to TRBJ1-3; no definite D call. In germline, CDR1 is LGHDT, CDR2 YNNKEL (reference sequence). CDR3 length: 15 residues. The V gene lost 0 bases and the J gene lost 0 bases, with 6 bases spanning the gap. The CDR3, as DNA: TGTGCCAGCAGCCAAGAGTACACCTCTGGAAACACCATATATTTT. Protein sequence: CASSQEYTSGNTIYF.

J is TRBJ1-3 and V is TRBV28; the D gene is possibly TRBD1 (6 bases). Germline V CDR1 and CDR2: MDHEN, SYDVKM. Trimming cost V 5 bases and J 0 bases, with 17 bases left between them. The CDR3 runs 17 residues. CDR3 bases: TGTGCCAGCAGTCCTCCGGGACACCAGACCTCTGGAAACACCATATATTTT. It is translated as CASSPPGHQTSGNTIYF.

This chain uses TRBV2 with TRBJ1-2; possibly TRBD1 for D (5 bases). There are 16 residues in the CDR3. Germline CDR1 and CDR2: SNHLY and FYNNEI. V shed 6 bases and J shed 2 bases, with 19 bases lying between them. Written as DNA, the CDR3 is TGTGCCAGCAGGGGACCCTTCGGGGGAGCCAACTATGGCTACACCTTC. This sequence encodes CASRGPFGGANYGYTF.

The chain couples TRBV27 to TRBJ2-3; 14 nucleotides align to TRBD2. CDR1 and CDR2 from the germline V gene are MNHEY and SMNVEV (reference sequence). The junction had 10 bases not matched to a gene; V was cut back by 5 bases and J by 3 bases. The CDR3 has 18 residues. For the CDR3, the DNA is TGTGCCAGCAGTCCAATTCGGACTAGCGGGAGGCTTACAGATACGCAGTATTTT. It translates to CASSPIRTSGRLTDTQYF.

V and J are TRBV21-1 and TRBJ1-3. TRBV21-1 is listed as a pseudogene. The CDR3 covers 12 residues. CDR3 loop: CASSKRGFTIYF. DNA of the CDR3: TGTGCCAGCAGCAAGCGGGGTTTCACCATATATTTT.

This clone came up once. The rearrangement uses TRBV28 and TRBJ2-7, with 7 bases fitting TRBD2. This CDR3 region has 14 residues. The junction had 9 bases not matched to a gene; V was cut back by 7 bases and J by 3 bases. From germline, CDR1 is MDHEN and CDR2 SYDVKM. This CDR3 reads CASNPGRPLYEQYF. The CDR3 DNA reads as TGTGCCAGCAATCCCGGGAGGCCCCTCTACGAGCAGTACTTC.

The V gene is TRBV30, the J gene TRBJ2-7, with D possibly matching TRBD1 (6 bases). This CDR3 is built from 15 residues. The germline V gene encodes CDR1 GTSNPN and CDR2 SVGIG (reference sequence). With 1 base removed from V and 6 bases from J, the gap between germline ends came to 19 bases. CDR3: CAWSATQQGPTEQYF. CDR3 nucleotides: TGTGCCTGGAGTGCGACCCAACAGGGTCCGACCGAGCAGTACTTC.

This rearrangement joins TRBV4-1 to TRBJ2-7, with D unclear. The CDR3 contains 15 residues. V gave up 0 bases and J gave up 3 bases, with 12 bases separating them. Germline CDR1 and CDR2: MGHRA and YSYEKL. Here the CDR3 DNA reads TGCGCCAGCAGCCAAGATGGTAGTCCAGGCTACGAGCAGTACTTC. It encodes CASSQDGSPGYEQYF.

The chain links TRBV18 to TRBJ1-1, with 10 bases that match TRBD1. The V gene end was trimmed by 2 bases and the J gene end by 3 bases; junction bases not matched to a gene: 6. CDR1 and CDR2 from the germline V gene are KGHSH and LQKENI. The CDR3 is made up of 16 amino acids. CDR3 DNA: TGTGCCAGCTCACCAACCCTCGGGACAGGGGACACTGAAGCTTTCTTT. This sequence encodes CASSPTLGTGDTEAFF.

J is TRBJ2-1 and V is TRBV25-1; TRBD2 matches at 12 bases. The germline CDR1 and CDR2 sequences are MGHDK and SYGVNS. The CDR3 is 17 residues long. The J segment lost 8 bases and the V segment lost 5 bases, leaving 13 bases of the junction unmatched. Here the CDR3 DNA reads TGTGCCAGCAGTTATGATCTAGCGGGAGGGCCTAGGGATGAGCAGTTCTTC. Translation gives CASSYDLAGGPRDEQFF.

The chain links TRBV7-3 to TRBJ2-7; 12 nucleotides match TRBD1. V was clipped by 2 bases and J by 4 bases; unmatched bases: 3. The CDR3 spans 15 residues. Germline lookup yields CDR1 SGHTA and CDR2 FQGTGA. CDR3 coding DNA: TGTGCCAGCAGCTTATCGGGACAGGGGGCTTACGAGCAGTACTTC. It is translated as CASSLSGQGAYEQYF.

The chain employs TRBV7-2 and TRBJ1-3, with a tentative D call TRBD1 (5 bases). Germline V gene sequence: CDR1 SGHTA, CDR2 FQGNSA. The V end was cut by 6 bases, the J end by 3 bases, with 15 bases between. The CDR3 length is 15 residues. CDR3 residues: CASRAEGLDGNTIYF. As DNA, the CDR3 is TGTGCCAGCAGGGCGGAGGGGCTAGATGGAAACACCATATATTTT.

This rearrangement joins TRBV7-9 to TRBJ1-3, with D maybe TRBD1 (6 bases). Germline V gene data show CDR1 as SEHNR and CDR2 as FQNEAQ (reference sequence). Trimming removed 1 base from V and 4 bases from J, with 8 bases in between. CDR3 length: 14 amino acids. CDR3 nucleotides: TGTGCCAGCAGCTTAGGAGGGGGAGGAAACACCATATATTTT. As protein: CASSLGGGGNTIYF.

The V gene is TRBV20-1, the J gene TRBJ2-3; TRBD2 matches 12 bases. CDR1 and CDR2 (germline): DFQATT, SNEGSKA (reference sequence). V was clipped by 3 bases and J by 2 bases; unmatched bases: 6. The CDR3 has 16 amino acids. CDR3 sequence reads: CSASVGLAGLTDTQYF. CDR3 in DNA: TGCAGTGCTAGTGTTGGACTAGCGGGACTCACAGATACGCAGTATTTT.

The rearrangement links TRBV9 to TRBJ1-6; D is undetermined. Germline V lookup: CDR1 SGDLS, CDR2 YYNGEE. The CDR3 consists of 17 residues. Trimming removed 2 bases from V and 4 bases from J, with 16 bases in between. The CDR3 region is CASSVLDGRTYNSPLHF. DNA of the CDR3: TGTGCCAGCAGCGTTCTAGATGGTAGGACTTATAATTCACCCCTCCACTTT. The entire variable domain, with the rest obtained from reference TRBV9 and TRBJ1-6, is as follows: DSGVTQTPKHLITATGQRVTLRCSPRSGDLSVYWYQQSLDQGLQFLIQYYNGEERAKGNILERFSAQQFPDLHSELNLSSLELGDSALYFCASSVLDGRTYNSPLHFGNGTRLTVT.